Following are 2 T cell receptor beta chains from one sample sequenced in a study of CD8 T cells in ankylosing spondylitis. TCRdb independently ran MiXCR on the 5' RACE reads; one entry per CDR3 protein. The sample lists 450,000 to 550,000 distinct CDR3 sequences, over 4% occurring once. The antigens these receptors bind are not known. General study points: Within ankylosing spondylitis blood, a TCR beta motif made up of several highly homologous variants appeared to be characteristic.

The sequencing sample was made of blood, either unsorted or a sorted T cell fraction (not recorded which). The receptors shown here come from a male donor with ankylosing spondylitis.

This clonotype was counted many times. This chain joins TRBV12-3 or TRBV12-4 and TRBJ1-2; D unclear. V lost 5 bases to trimming and J lost 5 bases, with 21 bases between them. This CDR3 spans 16 amino acids. The CDR3 region has the DNA TGTGCCAGCAGTCTTCGGGTGGGATCCCTTCGATATGGCTACACCTTC. It is translated as CASSLRVGSLRYGYTF.

This clonotype was observed many times. The gene calls are TRBV4-2 and TRBJ1-5, with 8 nucleotides matching TRBD1. Germline V gene lookup returns CDR1 LGHNA and CDR2 YNFKEQ. V shed 1 base and J 7 bases; nucleotides not matched to a gene: 6. The CDR3 has 15 amino acids. CDR3 sequence reads: CASSQGAGGGQPQHF. Here the CDR3 DNA reads TGTGCCAGCAGCCAAGGAGCAGGGGGCGGACAGCCCCAGCATTTT.